These 15 T cell receptor beta chains originate from one sample sequenced in a study of OX40 agonist ivuxolimab in advanced cancers. Libraries were prepared by immunoSEQ multiplex PCR; TCRdb keeps only in-frame clonotypes and omits some of them. The repertoire holds about 42,000 clones, 86% seen once, with 15% in the top ten. Material: CD4+ or CD8+ T cells sorted from blood, obtained in a trial of the OX40 agonist ivuxolimab. These receptors were obtained from an adult with an advanced solid tumor such as melanoma, head and neck, liver or kidney cancer.

This clone showed up just once. V and J are TRBV13 and TRBJ2-7; 8 bases line up with TRBD1. Germline loops: CDR1 PRHDT, CDR2 FYEKMQ (reference sequence). This CDR3 region has 15 residues. With V trimmed by 5 bases and J by 4 bases, 10 bases remained unmatched. This CDR3 reads CASSRGTGKGYEQYF. CDR3 nucleotides: TGTGCCAGCAGCAGGGGGACAGGTAAAGGGTACGAGCAGTACTTC. Looking up the rest from reference TRBV13 and TRBJ2-7 gives the full variable domain: AAGVIQSPRHLIKEKRETATLKCYPIPRHDTVYWYQQGPGQDPQFLISFYEKMQSDKGSIPDRFSAQQFSDYHSELNMSSLELGDSALYFCASSRGTGKGYEQYFGPGTRLTVT.

This clone was observed a single time. The chain joins TRBV5-6 to TRBJ2-3; D not certain. The CDR3 totals 12 residues. The germline V gene encodes CDR1 SGHDT and CDR2 YYEEEE. Trimming removed 1 base at V and 4 bases at J, with 4 bases between. This chain's CDR3 is CASSLQSDTQYF. CDR3 DNA: TGTGCCAGCAGCTTGCAATCAGATACGCAGTATTTT.

This sequence joins TRBV5-1 and TRBJ1-2, with TRBD1 identical over 9 bases. From germline, CDR1 is SGHRS and CDR2 YFSETQ. V dropped 0 bases and J dropped 2; count of bases not matched to a gene: 2. The CDR3 length is 15 residues. In DNA, the CDR3 is TGCGCCAGCAGCTTGGGGGACAGGGTAAACTATGGCTACACCTTC. Translation gives CASSLGDRVNYGYTF.

The chain joins TRBV18 to TRBJ1-1, with D tentatively TRBD1 (6 bases). The CDR3 sequence is 15 residues long. Germline CDR1 KGHSH, CDR2 LQKENI. Trimming shortened V by 3 bases and J by 1 base, and 12 bases separated the two germline ends. CDR3 region: CASSPPGTSNTEAFF. The CDR3 DNA sequence: TGTGCCAGCTCACCTCCAGGGACATCGAACACTGAAGCTTTCTTT. Looking up the rest from reference TRBV18 and TRBJ1-1 gives the full variable domain: NAGVMQNPRHLVRRRGQEARLRCSPMKGHSHVYWYRQLPEEGLKFMVYLQKENIIDESGMPKERFSAEFPKEGPSILRIQQVVRGDSAAYFCASSPPGTSNTEAFFGQGTRLTVV.

This clone has only a few counts. The CDR3 sequence: CASGKTGSRYEQYF. In DNA form, the CDR3 reads TGTGCCAGCGGGAAGACAGGGAGTCGGTACGAGCAGTACTTC. This chain links TRBV7-9 with TRBJ2-7; 7 bases match TRBD1. J lost 4 bases, V lost 8 bases, and 11 bases had no gene match. Germline CDR1 and CDR2: SEHNR and FQNEAQ (reference sequence). The CDR3 length is 14 residues.

The V gene is TRBV5-4, the J gene TRBJ2-7, with no clear D. Germline CDR1 is SGHNT and CDR2 is YYREEE (reference sequence). The CDR3 runs to 13 residues. The V end lost 0 bases, the J end lost 3 bases, and 7 bases lay between the germline ends. CDR3 protein: CASSLGSNYEQYF. CDR3 coding DNA: TGTGCCAGCAGCTTGGGATCAAACTACGAGCAGTACTTC.

The V and J genes are TRBV6-1 and TRBJ2-7; D gene uncertain. V shed 7 bases and J shed 5 bases, with 12 bases lying between them. This CDR3 has 12 amino acids. From germline, CDR1 is MNHNS and CDR2 SASEGT. The DNA of the CDR3 is TGTGCCAGCACCCCCTCCGTGGACGAGCAGTACTTC. It is translated as CASTPSVDEQYF.

The rearrangement links TRBV28 to TRBJ1-5; 12 positions agree with TRBD1. V was pared by 8 bases and J by 6 bases, with 8 bases of the junction left unmatched. The CDR3 has 15 residues. CDR1 and CDR2 from the germline V gene are MDHEN and SYDVKM. In DNA form, the CDR3 reads TGTGCCAGCGTCGGGACAGGGGGCGTGGGTCAGCCCCAGCATTTT. Translated, it gives CASVGTGGVGQPQHF. Complete variable domain (other parts from reference TRBV28 and TRBJ1-5): DVKVTQSSRYLVKRTGEKVFLECVQDMDHENMFWYRQDPGLGLRLIYFSYDVKMKEKGDIPEGYSVSREKKERFSLILESASTNQTSMYLCASVGTGGVGQPQHFGDGTRLSIL.

This rearrangement joins TRBV14 to TRBJ1-4, with D possibly matching TRBD1 (5 bases). CDR3 length: 14 amino acids. The germline CDR1 and CDR2 sequences are SGHDN and FVKESK. V shed 4 bases and J shed 1 base, with 7 bases lying between them. CDR3 protein: CASSRTRTNEKLFF. CDR3 bases: TGTGCCAGCAGCCGGACAAGAACTAATGAAAAACTGTTTTTT.

The gene calls are TRBV7-3 and TRBJ2-3; 9 bases are a match to TRBD2. The CDR3 length is 15 residues. Losses at the gene ends were 4 bases for V and 1 base for J; bases not matched to a gene: 3. The germline CDR1 and CDR2 sequences are SGHTA and FQGTGA. The CDR3 is CASSSWTSGTDTQYF. The CDR3 coding sequence is TGTGCCAGCAGCTCTTGGACTAGCGGCACAGATACGCAGTATTTT.

This clone was counted once. This sequence joins TRBV9 and TRBJ1-2, with 10 bases identical to TRBD1. The V gene's germline CDR1 is SGDLS and CDR2 YYNGEE. J lost 5 bases, V lost 3 bases, and 13 bases had no gene match. The CDR3 covers 17 residues. CDR3 sequence reads: CASSAGPGQGNEYGYTF. The CDR3 DNA sequence: TGTGCCAGCAGCGCCGGCCCGGGACAGGGGAATGAATATGGCTACACCTTC.

V and J are TRBV19 and TRBJ1-3; D ambiguous. Germline V gives CDR1 LNHDA, CDR2 SQIVND (reference sequence). This CDR3 has 13 amino acids. Trimming left V 4 bases short and J 7 bases short, with 11 bases between. The CDR3 bases are TGTGCCAGTAGTAATGGAAGGTCGAACACCATATATTTT. This sequence encodes CASSNGRSNTIYF.

This clone was seen only once. J is TRBJ2-1 and V is TRBV7-9; D is undetermined. From germline, CDR1 is SEHNR and CDR2 FQNEAQ (reference sequence). CDR3 length: 12 amino acids. Trimming pared 5 bases from V and 10 bases from J, leaving 12 bases between. The CDR3 DNA reads as TGTGCCAGCAGCGATCCCGTATGGGAGCAGTTCTTC. It is translated as CASSDPVWEQFF.

The V gene is TRBV28, the J gene TRBJ1-1; 10 bases are a match to TRBD1. The CDR3 has 13 amino acids. V trimming: 6 bases; J trimming: 7 bases; junction bases outside the gene matches: 5. The V gene's germline CDR1 is MDHEN and CDR2 SYDVKM. CDR3 amino acids: CASSPGQGDEAFF. The CDR3 nucleotides are TGTGCCAGCAGCCCTGGACAGGGGGATGAAGCTTTCTTT.

V gene TRBV5-4 combines with J gene TRBJ1-1; D remains ambiguous. V was shortened by 3 bases and J by 3 bases, with 12 bases between the two germline ends. CDR3 size: 14 residues. From germline, CDR1 is SGHNT and CDR2 YYREEE (reference sequence). The CDR3 DNA follows: TGTGCCAGCAGCTATGAGGAAGGCTACACTGAAGCTTTCTTT. Translated, it gives CASSYEEGYTEAFF.